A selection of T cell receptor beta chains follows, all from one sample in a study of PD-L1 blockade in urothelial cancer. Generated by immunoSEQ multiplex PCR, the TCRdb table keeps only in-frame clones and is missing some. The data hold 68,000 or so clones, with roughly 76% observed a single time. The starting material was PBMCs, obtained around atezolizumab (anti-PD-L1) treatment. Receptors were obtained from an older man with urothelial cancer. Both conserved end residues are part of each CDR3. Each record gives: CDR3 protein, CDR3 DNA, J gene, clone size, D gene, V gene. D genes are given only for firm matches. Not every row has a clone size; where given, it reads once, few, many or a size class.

CASSQGVNTEAFF,TGTGCCAGCAGCCAAGGGGTGAACACTGAAGCTTTCTTT,TRBJ1-1,-,-,TRBV11-3
CASSLLSGGGKTQYF,TGTGCCAGCAGCCTTCTTTCCGGGGGAGGCAAGACCCAGTACTTC,TRBJ2-5,-,-,TRBV14
CASTPGPSNTEAFF,TGTGCCAGCACCCCTGGGCCCTCGAACACTGAAGCTTTCTTT,TRBJ1-1,-,-,TRBV6-1
CASGSSTPTSGNYNEQFF,TGTGCTAGTGGTTCGTCAACCCCCACTAGCGGAAATTACAATGAGCAGTTCTTC,TRBJ2-1,few,TRBD2,TRBV12-5
CASSQDWGRVGLTDTQYF,TGTGCCAGCAGCCAAGATTGGGGCAGGGTGGGATTAACAGATACGCAGTATTTT,TRBJ2-3,-,-,TRBV4-2
CASSLAGGGGYNEQFF,TGTGCCAGCAGCTTAGCTGGCGGGGGGGGGTACAATGAGCAGTTCTTC,TRBJ2-1,-,TRBD2,TRBV7-9
CASSLGGPGANVLTF,TGTGCCAGCAGCTTAGGAGGGCCTGGGGCCAACGTCCTGACTTTC,TRBJ2-6,once,-,TRBV7-8
CAWGTSGTDTQYF,TGTGCCTGGGGGACTAGCGGCACAGATACGCAGTATTTT,TRBJ2-3,-,TRBD2,TRBV30
CASSPSLGGRSYEQYF,TGTGCCAGCAGCCCATCCCTTGGCGGGAGAAGCTACGAGCAGTACTTC,TRBJ2-7,-,TRBD2,TRBV4-2
CAWSVRQGGEKLFF,TGTGCCTGGAGTGTACGGCAGGGGGGAGAAAAACTGTTTTTT,TRBJ1-4,-,TRBD1,TRBV30
CASNPHGGRADEQYF,TGTGCCAGCAACCCTCACGGCGGGAGAGCCGACGAGCAGTACTTC,TRBJ2-7,-,TRBD2,TRBV27
CAWAEFRGGTQYF,TGTGCCTGGGCCGAATTTAGGGGGGGGACCCAGTACTTC,TRBJ2-5,-,-,TRBV30
CSTGETGANYGYTF,TGCAGCACAGGGGAGACAGGGGCCAACTATGGCTACACCTTC,TRBJ1-2,-,TRBD1,TRBV29-1
CASSLAGGPLSGNTIYF,TGTGCCAGCAGCTTAGCGGGGGGGCCCCTCTCTGGAAACACCATATATTTT,TRBJ1-3,once,-,TRBV7-2
CASSLLASPGLTGNTIYF,TGTGCCAGCAGCTTATTGGCCTCGCCAGGGCTCACTGGAAACACCATATATTTT,TRBJ1-3,once,-,TRBV7-8
CASSYFRENEAFF,TGTGCCAGCAGTTACTTCAGGGAAAATGAAGCTTTCTTT,TRBJ1-1,-,-,TRBV6-5
CASSRRGASEAFF,TGTGCCAGTAGCCGCCGGGGGGCGTCTGAAGCTTTCTTT,TRBJ1-1,-,-,TRBV19
CSVEAHVTSGTQYF,TGCAGCGTTGAAGCGCACGTGACTAGCGGTACGCAGTATTTT,TRBJ2-3,-,TRBD2,TRBV29-1
CASSLEGGQGGGYTF,TGTGCCAGCAGCTTGGAGGGGGGGCAGGGAGGTGGCTACACCTTC,TRBJ1-2,-,-,TRBV5-4
CASSLNGQGITEAFF,TGTGCCAGCAGCTTAAACGGACAGGGAATCACTGAAGCTTTCTTT,TRBJ1-1,-,TRBD1,TRBV7-3
CASSLGGVNREQYF,TGTGCCAGCAGCTTAGGGGGAGTCAATCGGGAGCAGTACTTC,TRBJ2-7,-,-,TRBV7-9
CASRPGVSSYNEQFF,TGTGCCAGTAGACCCGGGGTGTCCTCCTACAATGAGCAGTTCTTC,TRBJ2-1,-,-,TRBV19
CASSPGTEETQYF,TGTGCCAGCAGCCCCGGGACAGAAGAGACCCAGTACTTC,TRBJ2-5,-,TRBD1,TRBV11-3
CASSPDRNQPQHF,TGTGCCAGTAGTCCCGATCGGAATCAGCCCCAGCATTTT,TRBJ1-5,-,-,TRBV19
CASSLGQGGETQYF,TGTGCCAGCAGCCTCGGACAGGGGGGAGAGACCCAGTACTTC,TRBJ2-5,-,TRBD1,TRBV5-6
CASSLVTSGNTDTQYF,TGTGCCAGCAGCTTAGTCACTAGCGGAAACACAGATACGCAGTATTTT,TRBJ2-3,-,TRBD2,TRBV7-8
CASSTNREANTGELFF,TGCGCCAGCAGTACCAACAGGGAAGCGAACACCGGGGAGCTGTTTTTT,TRBJ2-2,-,-,TRBV10-1
CASSSNAGSGTDYSNQPQHF,TGTGCCAGCAGCTCCAATGCGGGGTCGGGGACAGATTATAGCAATCAGCCCCAGCATTTT,TRBJ1-5,-,TRBD1,TRBV7-8
CASNPSGSGNYEQYF,TGTGCCAGCAATCCTAGCGGGAGTGGGAATTACGAGCAGTACTTC,TRBJ2-7,-,TRBD2,TRBV5-4
CASRGGQGNTEAFF,TGTGCCAGCAGGGGCGGACAGGGAAACACTGAAGCTTTCTTT,TRBJ1-1,-,TRBD1,TRBV2
CASSLGGSYGYTF,TGTGCCAGCAGCTTAGGGGGTTCATATGGCTACACCTTC,TRBJ1-2,-,-,TRBV5-6
CASSVVGTGTETQYF,TGTGCCAGCAGCGTAGTAGGGACAGGGACGGAGACCCAGTACTTC,TRBJ2-5,-,TRBD1,TRBV9
CASSLETWGGKAFF,TGTGCCAGCAGCTTAGAGACCTGGGGGGGTAAAGCTTTCTTT,TRBJ1-1,few,-,TRBV11-2
CASSRILEVYNEQFF,TGTGCCAGCAGCCGCATCCTAGAGGTCTACAATGAGCAGTTCTTC,TRBJ2-1,-,-,TRBV7-9
CASSVGGGPYGYTF,TGTGCCAGCAGCGTGGGCGGGGGGCCATATGGCTACACCTTC,TRBJ1-2,-,-,TRBV7-2
CASSEGAGVGNTGELFF,TGCGCCAGCAGTGAAGGAGCGGGAGTGGGGAACACCGGGGAGCTGTTTTTT,TRBJ2-2,-,TRBD2,TRBV10-2
CASRDTYTEAFF,TGTGCCAGTAGAGATACTTACACTGAAGCTTTCTTT,TRBJ1-1,-,-,TRBV19
CASSPSNSGKRDTQYF,TGTGCCAGCAGTCCCTCAAATAGCGGGAAAAGAGATACGCAGTATTTT,TRBJ2-3,-,TRBD2,TRBV6-6
CASSQITGAKETQYF,TGCGCCAGCAGCCAAATAACAGGGGCCAAAGAGACCCAGTACTTC,TRBJ2-5,-,TRBD1,TRBV4-1
CASSSGQGTDTQYF,TGTGCCAGCTCATCCGGACAGGGCACAGATACGCAGTATTTT,TRBJ2-3,-,TRBD1,TRBV18
CASMRGGQETQYF,TGTGCCAGCATGCGGGGGGGTCAAGAGACCCAGTACTTC,TRBJ2-5,-,TRBD2,TRBV2
CASSQESSRDEQYF,TGCGCCAGCAGCCAAGAGAGTTCTCGGGACGAGCAGTACTTC,TRBJ2-7,few,-,TRBV4-1
CASSPQRVTDNEQFF,TGTGCCAGCTCACCCCAGAGGGTTACCGACAATGAGCAGTTCTTC,TRBJ2-1,-,-,TRBV18
CAISPGGGTSVYEQYF,TGTGCCATCAGTCCCGGGGGGGGGACATCGGTCTACGAGCAGTACTTC,TRBJ2-7,few,TRBD2,TRBV10-3
CASSRTGLWEQFF,TGTGCCAGCAGCCGGACTGGCCTCTGGGAGCAGTTCTTC,TRBJ2-1,-,-,TRBV7-9
CASSPLGQRGETQYF,TGTGCCAGCTCACCCCTGGGACAGAGGGGAGAGACCCAGTACTTC,TRBJ2-5,-,TRBD1,TRBV18